This TCR beta chain was retrieved from a study of patients and donors after allogeneic stem cell transplantation. TCRdb analysed the RT-PCR reads with MiXCR anew, one entry per CDR3 protein. The top ten hold around 27% of the sample, which has about 110,000 distinct CDR3 sequences, roughly 35% seen once. The CDR3 is made up of 15 amino acids. V lost 2 bases to trimming and J lost 0 bases, with 8 bases between them. In germline, CDR1 is MNHEY, CDR2 SVGEGT. J is TRBJ2-4 and V is TRBV6-2 or TRBV6-3; D is ambiguous. What was sequenced was blood, either unsorted or a sorted T cell fraction (not recorded which). This TCR was sampled from a human donor who was either an allogeneic HSCT recipient or a stem cell or donor lymphocyte infusion donor (not recorded which). It is not recorded whose cells these are; they may come from a transplant donor. Here the CDR3 reads CASSYRAVAKNIQYF. CDR3 nucleotide sequence: TGTGCCAGCAGTTACAGGGCGGTAGCCAAAAACATTCAGTACTTC.